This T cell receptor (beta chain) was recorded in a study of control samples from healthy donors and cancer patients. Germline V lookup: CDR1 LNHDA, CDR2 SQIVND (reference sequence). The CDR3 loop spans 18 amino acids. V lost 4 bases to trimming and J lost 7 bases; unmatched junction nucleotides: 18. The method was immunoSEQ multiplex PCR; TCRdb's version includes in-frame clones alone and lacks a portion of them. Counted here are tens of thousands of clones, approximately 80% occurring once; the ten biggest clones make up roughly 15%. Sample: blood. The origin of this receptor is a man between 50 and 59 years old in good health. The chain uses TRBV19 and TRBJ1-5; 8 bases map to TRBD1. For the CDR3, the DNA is TGTGCCAGTAGTACCCAACGAGGTGGGCAGGGGGCTGAGCAGCCCCAGCATTTT. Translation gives CASSTQRGGQGAEQPQHF.